This T cell receptor (beta chain) appears in the sequencing data of a study of blood T cell repertoires in COVID-19. Overall study context: The samples span acute and convalescent COVID-19 from the United States, Italy and Spain. PBMCs, B-cell-depleted T cells, or T cells provided the cDNA or gDNA that made up the material.

Study processing details: Amplification of reference gene primers was used by the study to estimate nucleated cell counts. The repertoire was sequenced with immunoSEQ multiplex PCR; TCRdb's copy has only in-frame clones and lacks some. The D gene and trimming were derived from the DNA, and the V and J assignments and clone size from that table. This sample carries more than 90,000 clones, roughly nine tenths of them seen once, and the ten largest clones take around 15%. This TCR was sampled from a man aged 50 to 59 with acute or convalescent COVID-19. The material sequenced was peripheral blood.

In nucleotides, the CDR3 is TGTGCCAGCAGCTTCCAGGGGTACAGCACTGAAGCTTTCTTT. It encodes CASSFQGYSTEAFF. The V gene is TRBV11-2, the J gene TRBJ1-1; D might be TRBD1 (6 bases). The germline CDR1 and CDR2 sequences are SGHAT and FQNNGV. The CDR3 is made up of 14 amino acids. V lost 3 bases, J lost 4 bases, and 12 bases lay in between.